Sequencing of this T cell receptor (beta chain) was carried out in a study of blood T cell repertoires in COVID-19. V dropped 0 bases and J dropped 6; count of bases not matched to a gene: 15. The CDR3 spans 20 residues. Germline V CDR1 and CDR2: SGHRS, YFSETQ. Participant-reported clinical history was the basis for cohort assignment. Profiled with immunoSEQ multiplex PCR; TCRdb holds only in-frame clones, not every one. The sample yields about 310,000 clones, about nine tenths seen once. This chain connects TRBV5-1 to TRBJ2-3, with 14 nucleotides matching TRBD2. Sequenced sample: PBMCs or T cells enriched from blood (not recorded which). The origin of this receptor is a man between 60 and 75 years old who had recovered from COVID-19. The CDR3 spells CASSLGPPPGLAGVEDTQYF. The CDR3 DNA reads TGCGCCAGCAGCTTGGGCCCCCCCCCGGGACTAGCGGGAGTAGAGGATACGCAGTATTTT.